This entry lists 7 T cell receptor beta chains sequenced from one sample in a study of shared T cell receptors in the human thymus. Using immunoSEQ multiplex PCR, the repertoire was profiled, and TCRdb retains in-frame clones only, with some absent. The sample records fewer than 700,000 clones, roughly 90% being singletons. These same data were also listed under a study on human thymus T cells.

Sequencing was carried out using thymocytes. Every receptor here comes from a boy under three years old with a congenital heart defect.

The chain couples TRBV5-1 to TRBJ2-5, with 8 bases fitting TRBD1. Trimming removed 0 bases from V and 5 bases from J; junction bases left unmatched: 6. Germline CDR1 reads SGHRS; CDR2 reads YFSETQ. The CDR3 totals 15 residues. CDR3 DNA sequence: TGCGCCAGCAGCTTGGCCGGGACAGGCCCTGAGACCCAGTACTTC. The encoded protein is CASSLAGTGPETQYF.

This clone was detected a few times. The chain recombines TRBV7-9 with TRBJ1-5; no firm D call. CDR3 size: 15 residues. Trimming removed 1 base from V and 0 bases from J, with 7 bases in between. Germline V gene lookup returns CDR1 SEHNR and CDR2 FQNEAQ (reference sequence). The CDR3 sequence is CASSLGGYSNQPQHF. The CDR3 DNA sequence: TGTGCCAGCAGCTTAGGAGGTTATAGCAATCAGCCCCAGCATTTT.

The CDR3 sequence: CASSREQGLAYEQYF. The CDR3 nucleotides are TGTGCCAGCAGCCGAGAGCAAGGACTAGCCTACGAGCAGTACTTC. The chain links TRBV4-2 to TRBJ2-7, with 7 bases matching TRBD2. Germline trimming cut 4 bases from V and 2 bases from J; bases unmatched to any gene: 8. The germline V gene has CDR1 LGHNA and CDR2 YNFKEQ. The CDR3 has 15 amino acids.

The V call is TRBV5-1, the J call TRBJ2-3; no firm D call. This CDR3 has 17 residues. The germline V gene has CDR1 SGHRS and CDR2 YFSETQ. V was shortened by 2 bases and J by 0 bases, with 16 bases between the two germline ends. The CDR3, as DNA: TGCGCCAGCAGCTTCTCCCCCGACACAGCTAGCACAGATACGCAGTATTTT. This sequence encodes CASSFSPDTASTDTQYF. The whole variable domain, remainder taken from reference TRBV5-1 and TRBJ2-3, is KAGVTQTPRYLIKTRGQQVTLSCSPISGHRSVSWYQQTPGQGLQFLFEYFSETQRNKGNFPGRFSGRQFSNSRSEMNVSTLELGDSALYLCASSFSPDTASTDTQYFGPGTRLTVL.

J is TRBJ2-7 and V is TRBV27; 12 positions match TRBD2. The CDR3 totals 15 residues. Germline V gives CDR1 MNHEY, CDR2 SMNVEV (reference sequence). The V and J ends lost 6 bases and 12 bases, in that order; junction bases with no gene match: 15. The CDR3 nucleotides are TGTGCCAGCAGACCTAGCGGGAGGGCTTCCAATGGGCCGTACTTC. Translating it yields CASRPSGRASNGPYF.

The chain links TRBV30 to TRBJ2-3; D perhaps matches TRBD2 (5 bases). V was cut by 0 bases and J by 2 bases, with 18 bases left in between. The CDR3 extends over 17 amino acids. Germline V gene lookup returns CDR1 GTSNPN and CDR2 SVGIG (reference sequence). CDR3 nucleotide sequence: TGTGCCTGGAGTGTCGGCCCAAAGTTCGGGGTCACAGATACGCAGTATTTT. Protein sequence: CAWSVGPKFGVTDTQYF.

CDR3 in amino acids: CASREQGAMGTSGRSGANVLTF. As DNA, the CDR3 is TGTGCCAGCAGGGAACAGGGGGCGATGGGGACTAGCGGGAGATCTGGGGCCAACGTCCTGACTTTC. The genes are TRBV27 and TRBJ2-6, with 14 bases aligning to TRBD2. The germline CDR1 and CDR2 sequences are MNHEY and SMNVEV (reference sequence). Trimming removed 6 bases from V and 1 base from J; junction bases left unmatched: 17. This CDR3 comprises 22 residues.